The text below deals with one T cell receptor beta chain. The antigen remains undetermined. This CDR3 spans 12 amino acids. The V gene's germline CDR1 is MNHEY and CDR2 SMNVEV (reference sequence). Trimming shortened V by 7 bases and J by 3 bases, and 9 bases separated the two germline ends. The sample originates from a study of cytomegalovirus exposure and HLA in healthy donors. Overall study context: Previous work identified roughly 120 million unique TCR beta sequences from approximately 190 million T cells. Study-level results: An apparent linkage of common viral pathogens to several of the most significant clusters emerged in a later analysis.

Use of 60 Vbeta and 13 Jbeta primers characterized the PCR. Sequencing used immunoSEQ multiplex PCR; TCRdb keeps in-frame clones, though not all of them. The sample lists 95,000 to 100,000 clones; about four fifths were seen once. In nominal health when sampled, donors likely had unrecorded immune exposures nonetheless. This TCR derives from a woman aged 40-49 years in good health and CMV-seronegative. The chain joins TRBV27 to TRBJ1-2; the D gene is possibly TRBD1 (5 bases). Sequencing was carried out using PBMCs. CDR3 loop: CASKGPDYGYTF. CDR3 sequence (DNA): TGTGCCAGCAAGGGGCCAGACTATGGCTACACCTTC.